These T cell receptor beta chains were read from a single sample in a study of regulatory T cells in long-lasting Graves disease. TCRdb analysed the multiplex PCR reads with MiXCR anew, one entry per CDR3 protein. Of about 620,000 distinct CDR3 sequences listed, roughly 15% were seen once; the top ten hold 18%. These data were also filed under a second study, of T cells in Graves' hyperthyroidism and ophthalmopathy.

The specimen was peripheral blood mononuclear cells (PBMCs), collected at new diagnosis, from a patient treated with antithyroid drugs. The source of these receptors is a woman in her 30s with Graves disease. Each CDR3 is given with its conserved first and last residue. Fields, in order: clone size, D gene, J gene, V gene, CDR3 protein, CDR3 DNA. A D gene is named only where the DNA matches it firmly. Some rows have no size entry. The others give once, few or many, or a class for an expanded clone.

>few|.|TRBJ1-1|TRBV6-2/TRBV6-3
CASRPWQGRANTEAFF
TGTGCCAGCAGACCCTGGCAGGGTAGGGCTAACACTGAAGCTTTCTTT
>many|.|TRBJ1-5|TRBV6-2/TRBV6-3
CASYGHGGQPQHF
TGTGCCAGCTATGGACACGGCGGTCAGCCCCAGCATTTT
>many|.|TRBJ2-3|TRBV7-3
CASSSTPFATDTQYF
TGTGCCAGCAGCTCGACACCCTTCGCCACAGATACGCAGTATTTT
>many|.|TRBJ1-2|TRBV5-1
CASSLAGRDAYGYTF
TGCGCCAGCAGCTTGGCGGGCCGGGACGCCTATGGCTACACCTTC
>.|.|TRBJ1-1|TRBV7-3
CASSFGSHASEAFF
TGTGCCAGCAGCTTCGGGTCCCACGCCTCCGAAGCTTTCTTT
>many|TRBD2|TRBJ2-5|TRBV28
CASSAPGSGRAGTQYF
TGTGCCAGCAGTGCGCCAGGGAGCGGGAGGGCCGGGACCCAGTACTTC
>.|.|TRBJ1-5|TRBV28
CASSFFRDQPQHF
TGTGCCAGCAGTTTTTTCAGGGATCAGCCCCAGCATTTT
>many|.|TRBJ2-5|TRBV11-2
CASSLRRSTLGETQYF
TGTGCCAGCAGCTTGCGTAGGTCAACCCTCGGGGAGACCCAGTACTTC
>many|TRBD1|TRBJ2-1|TRBV15
CATRLRLDRAGGEQFF
TGTGCCACCAGACTACGACTTGACAGGGCTGGTGGTGAGCAGTTCTTC
>many|TRBD2|TRBJ2-1|TRBV27
CASREAGSNEQFF
TGTGCCAGCAGAGAAGCGGGGAGTAATGAGCAGTTCTTC
>few|.|TRBJ2-1|TRBV7-3
CASSLTPPNEQFF
TGTGCCAGCAGCCTCACCCCTCCAAATGAGCAGTTCTTC
>.|.|TRBJ2-3|TRBV5-1
CASSNSRTDTQYF
TGCGCCAGCAGCAACAGCCGCACAGATACGCAGTATTTT
>.|TRBD2|TRBJ2-5|TRBV3-1
CASSQSTSPGEAQYF
TGTGCCAGCAGCCAGTCGACTAGCCCGGGGGAGGCCCAGTACTTC
>many|TRBD2|TRBJ2-3|TRBV12-3/TRBV12-4
CASSSNLLSGTLADTQYF
TGTGCCAGCAGTTCCAACCTCCTAAGCGGGACTCTGGCAGATACGCAGTATTTT
>.|.|TRBJ1-6|TRBV6-1
CASSGGGRNSPLHF
TGTGCCAGCAGCGGTGGGGGGCGGAATTCACCCCTCCACTTT
>many|.|TRBJ2-2|TRBV2
CASSEARDTGELFF
TGTGCCAGCAGTGAAGCAAGAGATACCGGGGAGCTGTTTTTT
>many|TRBD2|TRBJ2-1|TRBV2
CAGGTSVGQFF
TGTGCCGGAGGGACTAGCGTGGGGCAGTTCTTC
>many|TRBD1|TRBJ2-7|TRBV7-9
CASSLVWTGHYEQYF
TGTGCCAGCAGCTTAGTGTGGACAGGCCACTACGAGCAGTACTTC
>.|.|TRBJ2-3|TRBV6-1
CASSPGVFKDTQYF
TGTGCCAGCAGCCCCGGGGTTTTTAAAGATACGCAGTATTTT
>many|.|TRBJ2-1|TRBV28
CASSLPGAILELFF
TGTGCCAGCAGTTTACCGGGGGCAATTCTCGAGTTGTTCTTC